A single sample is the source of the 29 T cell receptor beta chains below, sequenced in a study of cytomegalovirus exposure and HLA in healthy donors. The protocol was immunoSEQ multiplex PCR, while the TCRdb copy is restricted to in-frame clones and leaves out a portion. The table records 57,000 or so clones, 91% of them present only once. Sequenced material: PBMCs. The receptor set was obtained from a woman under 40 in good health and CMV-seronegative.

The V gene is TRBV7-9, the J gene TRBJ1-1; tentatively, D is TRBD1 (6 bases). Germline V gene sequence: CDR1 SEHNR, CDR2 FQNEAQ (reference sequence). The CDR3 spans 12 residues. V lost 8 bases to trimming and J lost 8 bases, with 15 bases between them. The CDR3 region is CASGGGQREAFF. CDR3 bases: TGTGCCAGCGGGGGTGGACAGCGGGAAGCTTTCTTT.

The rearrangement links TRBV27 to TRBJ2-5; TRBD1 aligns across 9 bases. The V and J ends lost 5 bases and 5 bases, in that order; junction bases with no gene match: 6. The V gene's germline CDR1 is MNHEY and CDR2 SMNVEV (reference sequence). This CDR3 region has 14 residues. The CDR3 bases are TGTGCCAGCAGTACCCGGGACAGGGACGAGACCCAGTACTTC. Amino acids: CASSTRDRDETQYF.

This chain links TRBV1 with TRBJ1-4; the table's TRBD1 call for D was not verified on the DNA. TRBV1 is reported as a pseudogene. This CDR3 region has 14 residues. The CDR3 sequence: CTSSRQVGSEKLFF. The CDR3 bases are TGCACCAGCAGCCGACAAGTGGGTAGTGAAAAACTGTTTTTT.

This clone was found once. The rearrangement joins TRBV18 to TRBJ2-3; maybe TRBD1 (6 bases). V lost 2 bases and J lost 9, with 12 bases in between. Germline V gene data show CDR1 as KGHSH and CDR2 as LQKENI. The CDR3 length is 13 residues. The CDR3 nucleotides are TGTGCCAGCTCACCAGGGAACAGGGAAACGCAGTATTTT. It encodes CASSPGNRETQYF. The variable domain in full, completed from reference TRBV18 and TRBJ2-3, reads NAGVMQNPRHLVRRRGQEARLRCSPMKGHSHVYWYRQLPEEGLKFMVYLQKENIIDESGMPKERFSAEFPKEGPSILRIQQVVRGDSAAYFCASSPGNRETQYFGPGTRLTVL.

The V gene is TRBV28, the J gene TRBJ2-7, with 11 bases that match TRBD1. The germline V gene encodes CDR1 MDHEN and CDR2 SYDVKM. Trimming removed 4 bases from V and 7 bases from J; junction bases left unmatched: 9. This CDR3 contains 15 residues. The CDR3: CASSSVGQGVGEQYF. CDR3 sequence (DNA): TGTGCCAGCAGTTCAGTGGGACAGGGGGTTGGGGAGCAGTACTTC.

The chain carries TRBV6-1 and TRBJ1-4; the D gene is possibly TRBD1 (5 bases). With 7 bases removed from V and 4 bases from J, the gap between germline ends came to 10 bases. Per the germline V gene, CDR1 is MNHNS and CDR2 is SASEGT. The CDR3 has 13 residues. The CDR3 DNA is TGTGCCAGCACCCCAGGGAATAATGAAAAACTGTTTTTT. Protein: CASTPGNNEKLFF.

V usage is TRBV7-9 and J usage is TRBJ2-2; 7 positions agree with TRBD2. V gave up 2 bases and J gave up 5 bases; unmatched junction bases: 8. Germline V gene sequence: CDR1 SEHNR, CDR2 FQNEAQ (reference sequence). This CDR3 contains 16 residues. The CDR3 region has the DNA TGTGCCAGCAGCTTAACGACGGGAGGAATAACCGGGGAGCTGTTTTTT. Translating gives CASSLTTGGITGELFF.

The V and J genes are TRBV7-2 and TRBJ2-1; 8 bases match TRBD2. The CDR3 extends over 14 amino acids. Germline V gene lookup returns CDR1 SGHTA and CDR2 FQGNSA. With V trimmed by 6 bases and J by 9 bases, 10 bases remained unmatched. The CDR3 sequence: CASRIRDGGGEQFF. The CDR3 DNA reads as TGTGCCAGCAGAATCCGGGACGGGGGGGGTGAGCAGTTCTTC.

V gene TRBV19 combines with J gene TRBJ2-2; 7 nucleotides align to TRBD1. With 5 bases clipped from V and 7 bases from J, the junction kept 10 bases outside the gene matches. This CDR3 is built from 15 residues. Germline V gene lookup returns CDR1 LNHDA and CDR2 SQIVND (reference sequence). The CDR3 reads CASSEDRERVGELFF. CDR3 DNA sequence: TGTGCCAGTAGTGAAGACAGGGAAAGGGTCGGGGAGCTGTTTTTT.

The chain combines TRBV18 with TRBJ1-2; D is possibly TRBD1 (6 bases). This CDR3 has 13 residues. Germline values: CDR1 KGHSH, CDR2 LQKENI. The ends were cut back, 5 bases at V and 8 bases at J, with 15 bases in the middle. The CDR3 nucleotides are TGTGCCAGCTCATTCGACAGGATTGAGGGCTACACCTTC. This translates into CASSFDRIEGYTF. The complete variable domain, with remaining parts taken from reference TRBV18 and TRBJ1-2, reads NAGVMQNPRHLVRRRGQEARLRCSPMKGHSHVYWYRQLPEEGLKFMVYLQKENIIDESGMPKERFSAEFPKEGPSILRIQQVVRGDSAAYFCASSFDRIEGYTFGSGTRLTVV.

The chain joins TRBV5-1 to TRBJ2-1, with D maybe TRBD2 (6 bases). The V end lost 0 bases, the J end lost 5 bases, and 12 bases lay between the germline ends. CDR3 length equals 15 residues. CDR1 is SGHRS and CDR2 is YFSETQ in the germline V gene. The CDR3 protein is CASSLAWDLNNEQFF. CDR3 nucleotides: TGCGCCAGCAGCTTGGCCTGGGACTTAAACAATGAGCAGTTCTTC.

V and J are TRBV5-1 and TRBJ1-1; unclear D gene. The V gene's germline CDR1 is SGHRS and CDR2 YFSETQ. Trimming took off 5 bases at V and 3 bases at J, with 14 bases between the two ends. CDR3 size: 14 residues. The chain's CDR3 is CASSSQTYHTEAFF. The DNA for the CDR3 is TGCGCCAGCAGTAGCCAAACCTACCACACTGAAGCTTTCTTT. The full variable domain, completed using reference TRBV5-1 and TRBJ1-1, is KAGVTQTPRYLIKTRGQQVTLSCSPISGHRSVSWYQQTPGQGLQFLFEYFSETQRNKGNFPGRFSGRQFSNSRSEMNVSTLELGDSALYLCASSSQTYHTEAFFGQGTRLTVV.

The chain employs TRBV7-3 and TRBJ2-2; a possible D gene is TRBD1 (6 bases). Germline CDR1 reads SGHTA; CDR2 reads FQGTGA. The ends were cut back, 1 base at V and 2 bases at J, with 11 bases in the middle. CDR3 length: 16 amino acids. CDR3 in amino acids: CASSLNGGGNTGELFF. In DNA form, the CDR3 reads TGTGCCAGCAGCTTAAATGGGGGCGGTAACACCGGGGAGCTGTTTTTT.

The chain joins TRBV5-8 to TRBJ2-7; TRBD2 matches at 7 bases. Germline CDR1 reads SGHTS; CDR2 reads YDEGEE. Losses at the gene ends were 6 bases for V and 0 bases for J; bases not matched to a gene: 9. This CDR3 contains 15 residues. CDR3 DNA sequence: TGTGCCAGCACCCGGAGCGGGGATAGCTCCTACGAGCAGTACTTC. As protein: CASTRSGDSSYEQYF.

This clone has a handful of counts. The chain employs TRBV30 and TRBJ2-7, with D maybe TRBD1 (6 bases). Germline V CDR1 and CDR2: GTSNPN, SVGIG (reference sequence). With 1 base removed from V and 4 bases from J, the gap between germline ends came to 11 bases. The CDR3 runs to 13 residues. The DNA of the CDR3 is TGTGCCTGGAGTGAAGGAAGGGGGTACGAGCAGTACTTC. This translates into CAWSEGRGYEQYF. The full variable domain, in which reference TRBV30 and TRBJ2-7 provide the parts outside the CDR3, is SQTIHQWPATLVQPVGSPLSLECTVEGTSNPNLYWYRQAAGRGLQLLFYSVGIGQISSEVPQNLSASRPQDRQFILSSKKLLLSDSGFYLCAWSEGRGYEQYFGPGTRLTVT.

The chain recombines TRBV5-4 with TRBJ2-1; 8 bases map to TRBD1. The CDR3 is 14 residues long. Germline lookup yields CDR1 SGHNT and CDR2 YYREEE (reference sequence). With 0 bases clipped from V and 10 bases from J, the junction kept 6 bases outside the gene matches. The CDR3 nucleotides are TGTGCCAGCAGCTTGGTCAACAGGGACAGGGAGCAGTTCTTC. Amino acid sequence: CASSLVNRDREQFF.

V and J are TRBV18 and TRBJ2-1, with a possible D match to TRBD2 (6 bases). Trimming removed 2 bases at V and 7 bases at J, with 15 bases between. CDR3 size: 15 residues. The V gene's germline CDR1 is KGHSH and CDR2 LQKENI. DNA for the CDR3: TGTGCCAGCTCACCATTCGGGAGAGTTGGAAATGAGCAGTTCTTC. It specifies CASSPFGRVGNEQFF.

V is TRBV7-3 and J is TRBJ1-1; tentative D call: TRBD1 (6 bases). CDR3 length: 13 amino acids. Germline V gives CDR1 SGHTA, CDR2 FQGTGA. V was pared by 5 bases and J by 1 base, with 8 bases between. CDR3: CASSIQGNTEAFF. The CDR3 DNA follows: TGTGCCAGCAGCATACAGGGGAACACTGAAGCTTTCTTT.

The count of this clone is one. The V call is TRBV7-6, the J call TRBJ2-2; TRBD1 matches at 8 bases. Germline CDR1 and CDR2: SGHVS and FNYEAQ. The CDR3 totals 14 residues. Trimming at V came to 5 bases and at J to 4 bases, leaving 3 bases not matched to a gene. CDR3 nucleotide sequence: TGTGCCAGCAGCAGAGACAGGGGCACCGGGGAGCTGTTTTTT. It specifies CASSRDRGTGELFF.

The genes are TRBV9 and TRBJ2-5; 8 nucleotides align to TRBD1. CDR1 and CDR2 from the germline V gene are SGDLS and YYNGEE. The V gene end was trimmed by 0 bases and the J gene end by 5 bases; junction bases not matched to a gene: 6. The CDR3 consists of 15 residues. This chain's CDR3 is CASSVDQGAWETQYF. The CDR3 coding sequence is TGTGCCAGCAGCGTAGACCAGGGGGCTTGGGAGACCCAGTACTTC. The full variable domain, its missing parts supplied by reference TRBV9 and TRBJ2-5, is DSGVTQTPKHLITATGQRVTLRCSPRSGDLSVYWYQQSLDQGLQFLIQYYNGEERAKGNILERFSAQQFPDLHSELNLSSLELGDSALYFCASSVDQGAWETQYFGPGTRLLVL.

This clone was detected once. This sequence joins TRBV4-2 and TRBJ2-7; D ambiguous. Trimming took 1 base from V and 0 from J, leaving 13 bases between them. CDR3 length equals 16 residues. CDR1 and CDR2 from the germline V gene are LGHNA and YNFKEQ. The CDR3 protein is CASSQVDNSPSYEQYF. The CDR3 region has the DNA TGTGCCAGCAGCCAAGTCGACAACTCACCCTCCTACGAGCAGTACTTC.

CDR3 nucleotides: TGTGCCAGCAGCTTAATCGGAACAGCGGGAGGACCCACAGATACGCAGTATTTT. It yields the protein CASSLIGTAGGPTDTQYF. The gene calls are TRBV7-3 and TRBJ2-3; the match to TRBD2 covers 9 bases. Losses at the gene ends were 1 base for V and 2 bases for J; bases not matched to a gene: 10. The CDR3 sequence is 18 residues long. Germline-derived CDR1 and CDR2 are SGHTA and FQGTGA.

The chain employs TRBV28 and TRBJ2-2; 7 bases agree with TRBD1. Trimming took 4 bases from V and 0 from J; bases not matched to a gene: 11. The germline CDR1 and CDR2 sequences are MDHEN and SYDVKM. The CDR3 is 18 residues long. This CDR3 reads CASSYSMGTVPNTGELFF. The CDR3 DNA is TGTGCCAGCAGTTACTCAATGGGGACAGTTCCGAACACCGGGGAGCTGTTTTTT.

The CDR3 nucleotides read TGTGCCAGCAGCTTAGACCAGGGCTTGCGCTACACCTTC. This gives the protein CASSLDQGLRYTF. The V call is TRBV7-3, the J call TRBJ1-2, with D possibly being TRBD1 (5 bases). There are 13 residues in the CDR3. Trimming removed 2 bases at V and 9 bases at J, with 13 bases between. From germline, CDR1 is SGHTA and CDR2 FQGTGA.

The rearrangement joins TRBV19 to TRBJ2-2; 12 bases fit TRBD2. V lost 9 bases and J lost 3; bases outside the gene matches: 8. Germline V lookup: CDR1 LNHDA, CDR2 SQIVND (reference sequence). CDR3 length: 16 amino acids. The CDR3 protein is CASFLAGGRHTGELFF. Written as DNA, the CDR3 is TGTGCCAGCTTTCTAGCGGGAGGGCGGCACACCGGGGAGCTGTTTTTT.

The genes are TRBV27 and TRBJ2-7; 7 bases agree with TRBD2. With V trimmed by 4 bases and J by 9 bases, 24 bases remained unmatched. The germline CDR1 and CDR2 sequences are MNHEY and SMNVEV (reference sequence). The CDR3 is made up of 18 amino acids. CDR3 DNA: TGTGCCAGCAGTTCTATTGGTAAGAGGGGACTACATGGGAGTGTGCAGTACTTC. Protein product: CASSSIGKRGLHGSVQYF.

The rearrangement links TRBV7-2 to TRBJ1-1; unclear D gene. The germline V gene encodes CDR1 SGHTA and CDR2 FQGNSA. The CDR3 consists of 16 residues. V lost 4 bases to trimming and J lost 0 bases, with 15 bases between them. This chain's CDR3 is CASSSQSGQLNTEAFF. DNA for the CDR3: TGTGCCAGCAGCTCTCAATCAGGCCAGTTGAACACTGAAGCTTTCTTT.

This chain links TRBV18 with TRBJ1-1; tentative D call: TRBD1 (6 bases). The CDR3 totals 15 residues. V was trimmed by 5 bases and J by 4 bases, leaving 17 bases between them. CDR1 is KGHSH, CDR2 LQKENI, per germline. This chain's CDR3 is CASSRGIAGPTEAFF. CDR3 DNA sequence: TGTGCCAGCTCAAGGGGGATTGCAGGACCCACTGAAGCTTTCTTT.

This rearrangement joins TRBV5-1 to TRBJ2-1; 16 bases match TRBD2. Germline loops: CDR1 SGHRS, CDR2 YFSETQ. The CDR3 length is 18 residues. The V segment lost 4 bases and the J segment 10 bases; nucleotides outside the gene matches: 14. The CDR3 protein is CASSPDGTSGRGREEQFF. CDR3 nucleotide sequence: TGCGCCAGCAGCCCGGACGGGACTAGCGGGAGGGGAAGGGAAGAGCAGTTCTTC.